Listed below are T cell receptor beta chains from one sample, sequenced in a study of CD8 T cells in ankylosing spondylitis. TCRdb redid the calling of the 5' RACE reads with MiXCR, one entry per CDR3 protein. The table lists about 330,000 distinct CDR3 sequences, less than 10% of them singletons. The sequenced sample consisted of blood, either unsorted or a sorted T cell fraction (not recorded which). Receptors were obtained from a male donor with ankylosing spondylitis. CDR3s include the opening cysteine and the closing phenylalanine or tryptophan.

j_call v_call cdr3_aa
TRBJ2-3 TRBV5-1 CASSSLNPDTQYF
TRBJ1-1 TRBV27 CASRLLVGTEAFF
TRBJ2-3 TRBV5-1 CASSLVGSTDTQYF
TRBJ2-5 TRBV3-1 CASSRRGHQETQYF
TRBJ1-1 TRBV18 CASSLNKDSSLSTEAFF
TRBJ1-6 TRBV12-3/TRBV12-4 CASSLGPASPLHF
TRBJ2-2 TRBV5-1 CASSWGSRGPRGPGELFF
TRBJ2-6 TRBV20-1 CSAPVVSGANVLTF
TRBJ1-5 TRBV7-2 CASSSDPNQPQHF
TRBJ2-3 TRBV9 CASSRAGGSTDTQYF
TRBJ2-6 TRBV12-3/TRBV12-4 CASHWGAGANVLTF
TRBJ2-1 TRBV6-2/TRBV6-3 CASSYSSGRAPIKSSYNEQFF
TRBJ2-7 TRBV19 CASSSSRQGYEQYF
TRBJ1-2 TRBV14 CASSQVGWNYGYTF
TRBJ1-5 TRBV20-1 CSASKGMQPQHF
TRBJ2-1 TRBV3-1 CASSQGGQVLNEQFF
TRBJ2-3 TRBV2 CASSVLISLDTQYF
TRBJ2-2 TRBV6-1 CASGQGRTGELFF
TRBJ2-3 TRBV5-1 CASSRGADTQYF
TRBJ2-1 TRBV3-1 CASSRVADSYNEQFF
TRBJ2-4 TRBV7-2 CASSHPRGNIQYF
TRBJ2-3 TRBV12-3/TRBV12-4 CASRQGTQYTQYF
TRBJ2-3 TRBV4-2 CASSQIGLTSTDTQYF
TRBJ2-1 TRBV19 CASSTQAREQFF
TRBJ2-5 TRBV29-1 CSVNAWAAPRETQYF
TRBJ2-3 TRBV29-1 CSVEVGSQGASRRNTDTQYF